This T cell receptor beta chain was observed in a study of blood T cell repertoires in COVID-19. Whole-study context: COVID-19 samples collected from the United States, Italy and Spain covered acute and convalescent phases. Sources were T cells, B-cell-depleted T cells, or PBMCs; the material itself was cDNA or gDNA.

Germline lookup yields CDR1 SGHNT and CDR2 YYREEE (reference sequence). J lost 7 bases, V lost 4 bases, and 4 bases had no gene match. CDR3 length: 13 amino acids. Methods used by the authors: Quantification of nucleated cells was approximated via reference gene primer amplification. Libraries were prepared by immunoSEQ multiplex PCR; TCRdb keeps only in-frame clonotypes and omits some of them. From that table come the V and J calls and clone size; the DNA was used to work out D and trimming. The sample consists of about 190,000 clones, about 77% of them appearing once. Participants came from 20 to 25 US areas, aged roughly 18 to 89 years.

Sequencing was done on a sample of PBMCs or T cells enriched from blood (not recorded which). The receptor was derived from a woman in her forties or fifties with acute COVID-19. The chain combines TRBV5-4 with TRBJ1-3, with 8 bases lining up with TRBD1. The CDR3 protein is CASSPTGANTIYF. The CDR3 DNA follows: TGTGCCAGCAGCCCGACAGGGGCCAACACCATATATTTT.